A single sample is the source of the 14 T cell receptor beta chains below, sequenced in a study of tissue T cells after allogeneic stem cell transplantation. Assay: immunoSEQ multiplex PCR; the TCRdb copy retains only in-frame clones and omits some. The table has some 25,000 clones, 70% to 75% seen once. The specimen was tissue from the ileum, collected at autopsy. Receptor source: a female donor at least 60 years old with lung cancer.

On this clone itself: A junction end diverges from the germline sequence, so it may reflect a read error. The J gene is TRBJ2-7, the V gene TRBV18, with unresolved D. The CDR3 is 15 amino acids. Germline V CDR1 and CDR2: KGHSH, LQKENI. The CDR3 DNA sequence: TGTGCCAGCTCACCACAGGGTACGCAGTCCTCCGAGCAGTACTTC. Translation: CASSPQGTQSSEQYF.

The chain combines TRBV7-2 with TRBJ2-7; D not certain. Germline assignment: CDR1 SGHTA and CDR2 FQGNSA. The V gene lost 5 bases and the J gene lost 6 bases, with 17 bases spanning the gap. This CDR3 has 14 residues. CDR3 coding DNA: TGTGCCAGCAGCCCGAGGACCGCTTTGGGCGAGCAGTACTTC. The encoded protein is CASSPRTALGEQYF. The whole variable domain, remainder taken from reference TRBV7-2 and TRBJ2-7, is GAGVSQSPSNKVTEKGKDVELRCDPISGHTALYWYRQSLGQGLEFLIYFQGNSAPDKSGLPSDRFSAERTGGSVSTLTIQRTQQEDSAVYLCASSPRTALGEQYFGPGTRLTVT.

The chain combines TRBV18 with TRBJ2-2; 11 positions agree with TRBD2. Trimming cost V 3 bases and J 5 bases; bases outside gene matches: 5. CDR1 KGHSH and CDR2 LQKENI come from the germline V gene. The CDR3 covers 16 residues. For the CDR3, the DNA is TGTGCCAGCTCACCGACTAGCGGGACGGCGACCGGGGAGCTGTTTTTT. This gives the protein CASSPTSGTATGELFF.

DNA of the CDR3: TGTGCCAGCAGTTTATATTTGGGGGGAACTGAAGCTTTCTTT. As protein: CASSLYLGGTEAFF. The V gene is TRBV27, the J gene TRBJ1-1; tentatively, D is TRBD1 (5 bases). The V end was cut by 1 base, the J end by 5 bases, with 11 bases between. Germline assignment: CDR1 MNHEY and CDR2 SMNVEV (reference sequence). There are 14 residues in the CDR3.

This clone was seen a few times. V and J are TRBV30 and TRBJ1-1; D gene ambiguous. Trimming stripped 2 bases from V and 8 bases from J, with 3 bases between. Germline V lookup: CDR1 GTSNPN, CDR2 SVGIG (reference sequence). The CDR3 contains 9 residues. CDR3 nucleotides: TGTGCCTGGAGTCGGGAAGCTTTCTTT. Amino acids: CAWSREAFF.

Regarding this clone: In the same sample, other DNA sequences code for this CDR3. J is TRBJ2-5 and V is TRBV5-1; unclear D gene. V was cut by 2 bases and J by 5 bases, with 4 bases left in between. The CDR3 is 11 amino acids. Germline CDR1 SGHRS, CDR2 YFSETQ. The DNA of the CDR3 is TGCGCCAGCAGCTTCCGCGAGACCCAGTACTTC. The encoded protein is CASSFRETQYF.

The gene calls are TRBV6-6 and TRBJ2-1; D unresolved. The CDR3 is 15 amino acids. From germline, CDR1 is MNHNY and CDR2 SVGAGI (reference sequence). Trimming stripped 5 bases from V and 5 bases from J, with 16 bases between. Here the CDR3 reads CASSLLGKLNNEQFF. The CDR3 DNA reads as TGTGCCAGCAGTCTTTTGGGTAAACTAAACAATGAGCAGTTCTTC.

This chain joins TRBV2 and TRBJ2-7; TRBD1 aligns across 7 bases. This CDR3 contains 14 residues. Looked up from germline, CDR1 is SNHLY and CDR2 is FYNNEI. V lost 2 bases and J lost 6; bases outside the gene matches: 7. The CDR3 region has the DNA TGTGCCAGCAGTGAACGACAGGGATTGTTCGAGCAGTACTTC. This codes for CASSERQGLFEQYF. The entire variable domain, with the rest obtained from reference TRBV2 and TRBJ2-7, is as follows: EPEVTQTPSHQVTQMGQEVILRCVPISNHLYFYWYRQILGQKVEFLVSFYNNEISEKSEIFDDQFSVERPDGSNFTLKIRSTKLEDSAMYFCASSERQGLFEQYFGPGTRLTVT.

This clone was seen a handful of times. The chain recombines TRBV7-3 with TRBJ2-6, with D perhaps TRBD1 (5 bases). Germline V gives CDR1 SGHTA, CDR2 FQGTGA. The CDR3 runs 18 residues. Deletions cut 5 bases from V and 0 bases from J, with 17 bases between. This CDR3 reads CASSPVRGTISGANVLTF. The CDR3 DNA follows: TGTGCCAGCAGCCCGGTAAGGGGCACTATCTCTGGGGCCAACGTCCTGACTTTC. The whole variable domain, remainder taken from reference TRBV7-3 and TRBJ2-6, is GAGVSQTPSNKVTEKGKYVELRCDPISGHTALYWYRQSLGQGPEFLIYFQGTGAADDSGLPNDRFFAVRPEGSVSTLKIQRTERGDSAVYLCASSPVRGTISGANVLTFGAGSRLTVL.

This clone was counted only a few times. Here the CDR3 DNA reads TGTGCCAGCAGCCACGGGACAACTAATAATTCACCCCTCCACTTT. Amino acid sequence: CASSHGTTNNSPLHF. The gene calls are TRBV6-5 and TRBJ1-6; D is possibly TRBD1 (6 bases). Trimming shortened V by 6 bases and J by 5 bases, and 14 bases separated the two germline ends. The CDR3 length is 15 residues. CDR1 is MNHEY, CDR2 SVGAGI, per germline.

This clone was observed a handful of times. The CDR3 nucleotides read TGCGCCAGCAGCTTACAGGCACAGGGGACCTATAATTCACCCCTCCACTTT. This gives the protein CASSLQAQGTYNSPLHF. This chain links TRBV5-1 with TRBJ1-6; 7 positions match TRBD1. The CDR3 contains 17 residues. With 2 bases clipped from V and 2 bases from J, the junction kept 7 bases outside the gene matches. Germline V CDR1 and CDR2: SGHRS, YFSETQ.

The chain combines TRBV18 with TRBJ2-1; D uncertain. The V gene's germline CDR1 is KGHSH and CDR2 LQKENI. This CDR3 contains 13 residues. Trimming pared 5 bases from V and 4 bases from J, leaving 9 bases between. Here the CDR3 DNA reads TGTGCCAGCTCAAAGTCCCAGTACAATGAGCAGTTCTTC. Translation: CASSKSQYNEQFF.

The rearrangement joins TRBV5-1 to TRBJ2-3, with a tentative D call TRBD2 (6 bases). With 4 bases removed from V and 0 bases from J, the gap between germline ends came to 12 bases. The CDR3 has 15 residues. The germline V gene has CDR1 SGHRS and CDR2 YFSETQ. CDR3 DNA: TGCGCCAGCAGCCTTGGTAGCGGTAGCACAGATACGCAGTATTTT. Protein product: CASSLGSGSTDTQYF.

The rearrangement links TRBV4-3 to TRBJ1-1; a weak D match, TRBD1 (6 bases). V lost 0 bases and J lost 5, with 10 bases in between. From germline, CDR1 is LGHNA and CDR2 YSLEER. The CDR3 totals 14 residues. In nucleotides, the CDR3 is TGCGCCAGCAGCCAAGATAGGGGGAGGACTGAAGCTTTCTTT. Translating gives CASSQDRGRTEAFF.